The sequence of this TCR beta chain was determined in a study of beta chain features in type 1 diabetes. General observations from the study: There was a moderate but significant shortening of TCRB CDR3s in all four CD4+ subsets of Type 1 diabetes patients.

Germline V gene sequence: CDR1 SNHLY, CDR2 FYNNEI. The CDR3 loop spans 12 amino acids. V shed 6 bases and J shed 2 bases, with 8 bases lying between them. A note on this clone: Its specificity is not known.

Investigators reverse transcribed all isolated RNA, so they sequenced expressed TCRB transcripts. Data came from immunoSEQ multiplex PCR; TCRdb stores just in-frame clones and leaves some out. The table lists some 200,000 clones, roughly 16% of them singletons. This TCR came from a man aged 25 to 40 with type 1 diabetes. The V gene is TRBV2, the J gene TRBJ2-7, with TRBD2 as a possible D gene (6 bases). The specimen was naive CD4+ T cells from blood. The CDR3 loop reads CASRGGAYEQYF. The CDR3 nucleotides are TGTGCCAGCAGGGGCGGGGCCTACGAGCAGTACTTC.